The 18 T cell receptor beta chains in this list originate from one sample, sequenced in a study of blood T cell repertoires in COVID-19. Sequenced by immunoSEQ multiplex PCR; TCRdb stores in-frame clones only, minus some. The sample lists 150,000 or so clones, over 75% occurring once. Sequencing was carried out using peripheral blood. The receptors were sampled from a man aged 60 to 75 who had recovered from COVID-19.

The chain joins TRBV9 to TRBJ1-2; D unresolved. V lost 0 bases and J lost 3, with 12 bases in between. Germline V gene data show CDR1 as SGDLS and CDR2 as YYNGEE. The CDR3 covers 15 residues. CDR3: CASSVATRSDYGYTF. For the CDR3, the DNA is TGTGCCAGCAGCGTAGCGACTAGGTCGGACTATGGCTACACCTTC.

The chain recombines TRBV19 with TRBJ1-2, with 10 bases lining up with TRBD1. The trim removed 7 bases at V and 8 bases at J, leaving 22 bases unmatched. CDR3 size: 18 residues. Germline lookup yields CDR1 LNHDA and CDR2 SQIVND (reference sequence). The CDR3 protein is CASNKDGTQTGGAVGYTF. The CDR3 DNA reads TGTGCCAGTAATAAAGACGGGACCCAGACAGGGGGCGCGGTGGGCTACACCTTC. The variable domain in full, with the rest retrieved from reference TRBV19 and TRBJ1-2, is DGGITQSPKYLFRKEGQNVTLSCEQNLNHDAMYWYRQDPGQGLRLIYYSQIVNDFQKGDIAEGYSVSREKKESFPLTVTSAQKNPTAFYLCASNKDGTQTGGAVGYTFGSGTRLTVV.

The chain uses TRBV4-1 and TRBJ1-5, with 9 positions matching TRBD1. Per germline, CDR1 MGHRA and CDR2 YSYEKL. Trimming removed 1 base from V and 9 bases from J; junction bases left unmatched: 7. The CDR3 runs 15 residues. In nucleotides, the CDR3 is TGCGCCAGCAGCCAAGCCGGGACAGGGCCGGGGCCCCAGCATTTT. Translated, it gives CASSQAGTGPGPQHF.

This rearrangement joins TRBV19 to TRBJ2-3; 8 nucleotides match TRBD1. CDR3 length: 14 amino acids. The V gene end was trimmed by 4 bases and the J gene end by 4 bases; junction bases not matched to a gene: 4. CDR1 and CDR2 from the germline V gene are LNHDA and SQIVND (reference sequence). CDR3 in DNA: TGTGCCAGTAGTAGGGCGGACAGGGCAGATACGCAGTATTTT. Protein sequence: CASSRADRADTQYF.

CDR3 loop: CASSPDQNRIHNEQFF. CDR3 nucleotide sequence: TGTGCCAGCAGCCCCGACCAAAACAGGATCCACAATGAGCAGTTCTTC. This chain links TRBV5-4 with TRBJ2-1; tentative D call: TRBD1 (5 bases). Trimming left V 4 bases short and J 5 bases short, with 19 bases between. The CDR3 extends over 16 amino acids. Germline V gene lookup returns CDR1 SGHNT and CDR2 YYREEE (reference sequence). Full variable domain (outside the CDR3, taken from reference TRBV5-4 and TRBJ2-1): ETGVTQSPTHLIKTRGQQVTLRCSSQSGHNTVSWYQQALGQGPQFIFQYYREEENGRGNFPPRFSGLQFPNYSSELNVNALELDDSALYLCASSPDQNRIHNEQFFGPGTRLTVL.

To note about this clone: Its ends do not fully match the called genes, so a read error is possible. CDR3 nucleotides: TGTGCTAGCAGCTACCAACAGGGAGAGGGTGAGCAGTTCTTC. Protein product: CASSYQQGEGEQFF. V is TRBV7-7 and J is TRBJ2-1, with D tentatively TRBD1 (6 bases). Germline values: CDR1 SSHAT, CDR2 FNYEAQ (reference sequence). This CDR3 is built from 14 residues. The variable domain in full, completed from reference TRBV7-7 and TRBJ2-1, reads GAGVSQSPRYKVTKRGQDVTLRCDPISSHATLYWYQQALGQGPEFLTYFNYEAQPDKSGLPSDRFSAERPEGSISTLTIQRTEQRDSAMYRCASSYQQGEGEQFFGPGTRLTVL.

The genes are TRBV10-3 and TRBJ2-7; 10 bases map to TRBD1. Per germline, CDR1 ENHRY and CDR2 SYGVKD. V dropped 5 bases and J dropped 6; count of bases not matched to a gene: 7. This CDR3 is built from 14 residues. CDR3 loop: CAISRDRGILEQYF. The CDR3 DNA follows: TGTGCCATCAGTCGGGACAGGGGAATCCTCGAGCAGTACTTC.

This clone occurred a few times. The V gene is TRBV18, the J gene TRBJ2-5; possibly TRBD2 for D (6 bases). Germline V CDR1 and CDR2: KGHSH, LQKENI. This CDR3 is built from 16 residues. V lost 4 bases, J lost 5 bases, and 20 bases lay in between. This chain's CDR3 is CASSLRSTPREETQYF. The DNA for the CDR3 is TGTGCCAGCTCACTTAGATCGACACCTCGGGAGGAGACCCAGTACTTC.

The gene calls are TRBV19 and TRBJ1-1; D may be TRBD1 (5 bases). Germline values: CDR1 LNHDA, CDR2 SQIVND (reference sequence). The CDR3 extends over 14 amino acids. Trimming stripped 5 bases from V and 3 bases from J, with 13 bases between. As DNA, the CDR3 is TGTGCCAGTAGTGCGGGACGCCGTGACACTGAAGCTTTCTTT. Protein: CASSAGRRDTEAFF.

The chain joins TRBV5-1 to TRBJ1-1; 9 bases align to TRBD1. The V gene's germline CDR1 is SGHRS and CDR2 YFSETQ. The CDR3 contains 16 residues. Trimming took 0 bases from V and 2 from J; bases not matched to a gene: 5. CDR3 amino acids: CASSLGTGAINTEAFF. The CDR3 nucleotides read TGCGCCAGCAGCTTGGGGACAGGGGCGATCAACACTGAAGCTTTCTTT.

The chain couples TRBV7-2 to TRBJ1-2; maybe TRBD1 (6 bases). The CDR3 has 13 residues. V lost 3 bases and J 8 bases, leaving 13 bases between the germline ends. The germline V gene encodes CDR1 SGHTA and CDR2 FQGNSA. CDR3 loop: CASSFISTGGYTF. The CDR3 DNA is TGTGCCAGCAGCTTTATTTCGACAGGAGGCTACACCTTC.

This rearrangement joins TRBV27 to TRBJ1-2, with 11 positions matching TRBD1. Germline V gene data show CDR1 as MNHEY and CDR2 as SMNVEV (reference sequence). The CDR3 is made up of 13 amino acids. V shed 10 bases, J shed 6 bases, and the junction held 7 bases outside the gene matches. The CDR3, as DNA: TGTGCCATCCGGACAGGGGGCGCGGATGGCTACACCTTC. Residues: CAIRTGGADGYTF.

This chain links TRBV27 with TRBJ1-1; weak D call: TRBD1 (6 bases). Trimming cost V 5 bases and J 4 bases, with 17 bases left between them. The CDR3 extends over 15 amino acids. From germline, CDR1 is MNHEY and CDR2 SMNVEV (reference sequence). The CDR3, as DNA: TGTGCCAGCAGTATCGACAGGCGGCGGAGCACTGAAGCTTTCTTT. Translating it yields CASSIDRRRSTEAFF.

The chain recombines TRBV25-1 with TRBJ1-1; tentative D call: TRBD1 (5 bases). The CDR3 length is 12 residues. Germline V gene lookup returns CDR1 MGHDK and CDR2 SYGVNS. The germline V and J ends were trimmed by 11 bases and 2 bases, with 12 bases remaining between them. The CDR3 DNA reads TGTGCCTCGGGGGAGTCCAACACTGAAGCTTTCTTT. This translates into CASGESNTEAFF.

The rearrangement joins TRBV9 to TRBJ1-6, with D tentatively TRBD1 (6 bases). Germline CDR1 and CDR2: SGDLS and YYNGEE. The CDR3 is made up of 14 amino acids. Trimming cost V 4 bases and J 10 bases, with 15 bases left between them. The chain's CDR3 is CASSPWDIRSPLHF. The CDR3, as DNA: TGTGCCAGCAGCCCCTGGGACATTCGCTCACCCCTCCACTTT.

The chain uses TRBV7-9 and TRBJ1-1; 7 positions agree with TRBD1. The CDR3 is 14 residues long. CDR1 is SEHNR and CDR2 is FQNEAQ in the germline V gene (reference sequence). V lost 1 base to trimming and J lost 2 bases; unmatched junction nucleotides: 1. CDR3 sequence: CASSLGQGNTEAFF. DNA for the CDR3: TGTGCCAGCAGCTTAGGACAGGGTAACACTGAAGCTTTCTTT.

The chain carries TRBV6-2 or TRBV6-3 and TRBJ2-5, with a weak D call TRBD2 (6 bases). The CDR3 is 16 amino acids. Trimming cost V 6 bases and J 5 bases, with 22 bases left between them. CDR1 MNHEY and CDR2 SVGEGT come from the germline V gene. CDR3 in amino acids: CASSQLGTLMGETQYF. DNA for the CDR3: TGTGCCAGCAGCCAATTGGGGACTCTAATGGGGGAGACCCAGTACTTC.

The rearrangement joins TRBV11-2 to TRBJ2-3, with TRBD2 matching 12 bases. Germline CDR1 is SGHAT and CDR2 is FQNNGV. V shed 0 bases and J 5 bases; nucleotides not matched to a gene: 3. This CDR3 has 16 residues. The CDR3 DNA reads as TGTGCCAGCAGCTTAGAGCTAGCGGGGGGGGAAGATACGCAGTATTTT. It yields the protein CASSLELAGGEDTQYF.